The 2 T cell receptor beta chains listed next were all sequenced from one sample in a study of T cell repertoires in cytomegalovirus infection. The antigens for these receptors are not known. TCRdb called the reads again in MiXCR, with one record for every CDR3 protein. There are roughly 87,000 distinct CDR3 sequences in the sample; 25% to 35% occur only once, and approximately 71% lies in the top ten. Sequencing was performed on CD8+ T cells from cultured PBMCs, taken from culture after CMV antigen stimulation. These receptor sequences come from a human donor in good health (CMV status not recorded). Some clones in this sample may be carry-over from other donors' samples.

As DNA, the CDR3 is TGCGCCAGCAGCACAACCGGGACAGGGGGCGTAACTGAAGCTTTCTTT. Translated, it gives CASSTTGTGGVTEAFF. This chain joins TRBV5-1 and TRBJ1-1, with TRBD1 identical over 12 bases. V shed 4 bases, J shed 5 bases, and the junction held 9 bases outside the gene matches. Germline V gives CDR1 SGHRS, CDR2 YFSETQ. This CDR3 is built from 16 residues.

This clonotype has only a few counts. The chain joins TRBV6-5 to TRBJ1-1, with a tentative D call TRBD1 (6 bases). The CDR3 extends over 15 amino acids. Germline CDR1 and CDR2: MNHEY and SVGAGI. Trimming pared 2 bases from V and 3 bases from J, leaving 13 bases between. CDR3 in amino acids: CASSYARGGDTEAFF. The CDR3 coding sequence is TGTGCCAGCAGTTACGCCAGAGGGGGGGACACTGAAGCTTTCTTT.